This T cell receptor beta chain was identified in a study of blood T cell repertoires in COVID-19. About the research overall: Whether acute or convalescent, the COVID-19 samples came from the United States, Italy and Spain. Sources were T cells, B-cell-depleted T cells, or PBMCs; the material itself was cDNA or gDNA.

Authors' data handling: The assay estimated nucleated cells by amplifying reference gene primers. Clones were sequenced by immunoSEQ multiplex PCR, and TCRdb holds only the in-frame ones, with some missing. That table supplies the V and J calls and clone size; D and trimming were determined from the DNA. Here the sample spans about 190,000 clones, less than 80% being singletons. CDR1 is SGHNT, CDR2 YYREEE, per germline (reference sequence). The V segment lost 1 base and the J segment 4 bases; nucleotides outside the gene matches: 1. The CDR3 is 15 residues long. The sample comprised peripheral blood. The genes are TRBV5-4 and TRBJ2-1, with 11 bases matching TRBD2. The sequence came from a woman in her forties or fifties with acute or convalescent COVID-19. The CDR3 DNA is TGTGCCAGCAGCTTGTCTAGCGGGGGGTACAATGAGCAGTTCTTC. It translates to CASSLSSGGYNEQFF.